This TCR beta chain comes out of a study of shared clonotypes between healthy human individuals. Across the study: Plates per donor: three CD4 naive, three CD4 memory, two CD8 naive, one CD8 memory. Study-wide points: The sole specimen, blood, was sampled, and tissue repertoires likely differ.

The V gene end was trimmed by 0 bases and the J gene end by 0 bases; junction bases not matched to a gene: 6. The CDR3 has 16 amino acids. From germline, CDR1 is SGHRS and CDR2 YFSETQ. TCRdb keeps only in-frame clones here, not all; method: immunoSEQ multiplex PCR. The profile shows 2.3 million or so clones, 90% to 95% of them singletons. As regards this clone: The antigen is not known.

This sequence originates from a man younger than 35 in good health. Some clones in this sample may be carry-over from other donors' samples. The sample taken for sequencing was naive CD4+ T cells from PBMCs. The subset here: CD45RA+ positively selected. This chain links TRBV5-1 with TRBJ2-7; 7 nucleotides align to TRBD2. The DNA of the CDR3 is TGCGCCAGCAGCTTGGTGGCTAGCGGCCCCTCCTACGAGCAGTACTTC. It encodes CASSLVASGPSYEQYF.